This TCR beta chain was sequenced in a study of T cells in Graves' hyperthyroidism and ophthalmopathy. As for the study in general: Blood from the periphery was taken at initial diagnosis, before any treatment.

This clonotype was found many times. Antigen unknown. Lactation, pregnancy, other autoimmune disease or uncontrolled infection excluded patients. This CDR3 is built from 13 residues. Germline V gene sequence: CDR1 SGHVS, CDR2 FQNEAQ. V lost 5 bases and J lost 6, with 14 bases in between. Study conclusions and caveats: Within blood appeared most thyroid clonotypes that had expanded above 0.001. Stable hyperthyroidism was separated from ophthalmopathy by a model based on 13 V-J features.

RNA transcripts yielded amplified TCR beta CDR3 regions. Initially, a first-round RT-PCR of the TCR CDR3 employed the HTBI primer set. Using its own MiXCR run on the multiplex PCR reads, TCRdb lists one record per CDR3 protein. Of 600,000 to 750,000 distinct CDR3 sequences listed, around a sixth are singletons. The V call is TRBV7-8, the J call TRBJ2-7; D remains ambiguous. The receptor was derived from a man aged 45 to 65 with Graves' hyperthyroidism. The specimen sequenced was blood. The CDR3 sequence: CASSPTMEPEQYF. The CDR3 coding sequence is TGTGCCAGCAGCCCGACAATGGAGCCCGAGCAGTACTTC. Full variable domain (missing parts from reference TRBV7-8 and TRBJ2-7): GAGVSQSPRYKVAKRGQDVALRCDPISGHVSLFWYQQALGQGPEFLTYFQNEAQLDKSGLPSDRFFAERPEGSVSTLKIQRTQQEDSAVYLCASSPTMEPEQYFGPGTRLTVT.